This T cell receptor beta chain emerged from a study of blood T cell repertoires in COVID-19. Study summary: COVID-19 samples collected from the United States, Italy and Spain covered acute and convalescent phases. Sample material is recorded as cDNA or gDNA derived from T cells, B-cell-depleted T cells, or PBMCs.

The germline V gene has CDR1 SGHDT and CDR2 YYEEEE. J was trimmed by 5 bases and V by 0 bases; bases with no gene match: 7. The CDR3 has 15 residues. Original data processing: Counts of nucleated cells, estimated from reference gene primer amplification, were obtained. Clones were sequenced by immunoSEQ multiplex PCR, and TCRdb holds only the in-frame ones, with some missing. D and trimming come from the DNA, and the V and J calls and clone size come from that table. Here the sample spans a few hundred thousand clones, about 90% being singletons. This clone was detected only a few times. Sample: peripheral blood. The receptor comes from a woman aged 45-65 years who had recovered from COVID-19. V usage is TRBV5-6 and J usage is TRBJ2-7, with 8 bases fitting TRBD1. Here the CDR3 reads CASSLDRTGIDEQYF. The CDR3 DNA is TGTGCCAGCAGCTTGGACCGGACAGGGATCGACGAGCAGTACTTC.